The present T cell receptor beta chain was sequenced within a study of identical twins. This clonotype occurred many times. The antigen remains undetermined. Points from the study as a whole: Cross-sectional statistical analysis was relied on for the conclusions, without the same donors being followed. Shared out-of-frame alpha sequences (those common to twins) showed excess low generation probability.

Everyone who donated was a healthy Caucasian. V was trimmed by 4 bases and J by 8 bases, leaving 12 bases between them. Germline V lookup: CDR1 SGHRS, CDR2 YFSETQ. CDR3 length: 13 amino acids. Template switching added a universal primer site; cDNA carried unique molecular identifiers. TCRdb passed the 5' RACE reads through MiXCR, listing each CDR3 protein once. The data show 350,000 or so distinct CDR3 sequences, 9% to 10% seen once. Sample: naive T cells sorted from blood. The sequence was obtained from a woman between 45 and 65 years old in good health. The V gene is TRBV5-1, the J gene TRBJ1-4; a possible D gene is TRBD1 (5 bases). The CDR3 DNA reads TGCGCCAGCAGCCCCCTGACAGAGGAAAAACTGTTTTTT. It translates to CASSPLTEEKLFF. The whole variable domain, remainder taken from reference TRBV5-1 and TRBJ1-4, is KAGVTQTPRYLIKTRGQQVTLSCSPISGHRSVSWYQQTPGQGLQFLFEYFSETQRNKGNFPGRFSGRQFSNSRSEMNVSTLELGDSALYLCASSPLTEEKLFFGSGTQLSVL.